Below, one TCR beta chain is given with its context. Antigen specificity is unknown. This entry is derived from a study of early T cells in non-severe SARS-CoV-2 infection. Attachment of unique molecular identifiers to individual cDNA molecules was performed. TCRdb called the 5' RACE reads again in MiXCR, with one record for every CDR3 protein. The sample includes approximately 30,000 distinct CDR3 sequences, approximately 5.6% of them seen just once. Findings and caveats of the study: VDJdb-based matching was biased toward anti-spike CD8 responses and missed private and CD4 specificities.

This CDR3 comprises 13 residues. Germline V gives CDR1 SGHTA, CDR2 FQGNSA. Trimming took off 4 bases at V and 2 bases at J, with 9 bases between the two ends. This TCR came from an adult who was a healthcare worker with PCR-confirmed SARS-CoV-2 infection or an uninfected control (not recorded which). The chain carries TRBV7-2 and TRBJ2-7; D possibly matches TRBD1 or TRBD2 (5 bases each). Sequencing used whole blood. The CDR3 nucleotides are TGTGCCAGCAGCTCGGGACCGACCTACGAGCAGTACTTC. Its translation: CASSSGPTYEQYF.